This T cell receptor beta chain was recovered during a study of blood T cell repertoires in COVID-19. Study-wide background: The cDNA or gDNA used as material had been derived from T cells, B-cell-depleted T cells, or PBMCs.

Only in-frame clones appear in the TCRdb table, and some are missing; sequencing was by immunoSEQ multiplex PCR. The sample yields about 350,000 clones, almost 90% seen once. The CDR3 contains 14 residues. CDR1 and CDR2 from the germline V gene are SQVTM and ANQGSEA. V was trimmed by 4 bases and J by 3 bases, leaving 13 bases between them. A PCR-confirmed or clinician-diagnosed COVID-19 case had contacted exposed participants within 2 weeks of entry. The chain combines TRBV29-1 with TRBJ1-5; D is perhaps TRBD1 (5 bases). The receptor comes from a woman in her twenties or thirties who had been exposed to COVID-19. Material: PBMCs or T cells enriched from blood (not recorded which). The CDR3 sequence is CSVGIGDFNQPQHF. DNA of the CDR3: TGCAGCGTTGGTATAGGGGATTTCAATCAGCCCCAGCATTTT.